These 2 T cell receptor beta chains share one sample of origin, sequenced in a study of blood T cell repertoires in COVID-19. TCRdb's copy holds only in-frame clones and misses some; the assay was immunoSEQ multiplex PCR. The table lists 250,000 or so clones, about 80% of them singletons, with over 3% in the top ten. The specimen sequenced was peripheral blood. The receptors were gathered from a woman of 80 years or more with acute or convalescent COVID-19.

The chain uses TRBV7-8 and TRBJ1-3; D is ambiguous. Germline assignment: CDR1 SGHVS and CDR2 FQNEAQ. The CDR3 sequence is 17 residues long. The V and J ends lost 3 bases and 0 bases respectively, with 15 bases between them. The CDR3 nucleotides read TGTGCCAGCAGCTTTAATGCGGGCACCACCTCTGGAAACACCATATATTTT. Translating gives CASSFNAGTTSGNTIYF.

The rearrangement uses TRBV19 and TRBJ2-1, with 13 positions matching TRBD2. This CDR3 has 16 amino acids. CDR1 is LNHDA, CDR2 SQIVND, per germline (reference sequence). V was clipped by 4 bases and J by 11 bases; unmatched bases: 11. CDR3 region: CASSTRGTSGGAQQFF. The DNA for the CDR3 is TGTGCCAGTAGTACCCGGGGTACTAGCGGGGGGGCCCAGCAGTTCTTC. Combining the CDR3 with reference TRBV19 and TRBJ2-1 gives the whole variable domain DGGITQSPKYLFRKEGQNVTLSCEQNLNHDAMYWYRQDPGQGLRLIYYSQIVNDFQKGDIAEGYSVSREKKESFPLTVTSAQKNPTAFYLCASSTRGTSGGAQQFFGPGTRLTVL.